Following are 11 T cell receptor beta chains from one sample sequenced in a study of T-cell reconstitution after alpha-beta-depleted transplantation in children (dated by TCRdb to the mid-2010s). The protocol used for the library was PCR. The listed sequencing device is Illumina HiSeq 2500. TCR library preparation used molecular barcoding, with unique molecular identifiers applied to normalize quantification of the TCRbeta repertoire. TCRdb reworked the public reads: Q25 trimming with fastp, MiXCR clone assembly, productive beta chains retained. Here each entry gathers all rows of one CDR3 protein and keeps the most common genes and DNA. The sample table lists under 450,000 distinct CDR3 sequences, 10% to 15% of them with a count of one. Roughly 4.3% of the sample is taken by the ten largest. The input for sequencing was PBMCs, taken from the stem cell graft. These receptors were obtained from a human donor who donated a stem cell graft to a child with Fanconi anemia.

On this clonotype: Sequence at one end of the junction differs from germline and may be a read error. V is TRBV27 and J is TRBJ1-1; D may be TRBD1 (6 bases). The CDR3 is made up of 14 amino acids. Germline values: CDR1 MNHEY, CDR2 SMNVEV (reference sequence). The CDR3 protein is CASSLGQRATQAFF. In DNA form, the CDR3 reads TGTGCCAGCAGTCTAGGACAGCGAGCCACTCAAGCTTTCTTT.

Only a few counts were recorded for this clonotype. A junction boundary mismatches the germline segment, possibly from a read error. The chain carries TRBV7-7 and TRBJ2-3; D gene unclear. The CDR3 is 14 residues long. The germline V gene has CDR1 SSHAT and CDR2 FNYEAQ (reference sequence). CDR3 sequence reads: CASSLFFGDHTQYF. Written as DNA, the CDR3 is TGTGCTAGCAGCCTCTTTTTTGGGGATCATACGCAGTATTTT. Full variable domain (rest looked up from reference TRBV7-7 and TRBJ2-3): GAGVSQSPRYKVTKRGQDVTLRCDPISSHATLYWYQQALGQGPEFLTYFNYEAQPDKSGLPSDRFSAERPEGSISTLTIQRTEQRDSAMYRCASSLFFGDHTQYFGPGTRLTVL.

The J gene is TRBJ2-1, the V gene TRBV12-3 or TRBV12-4; D perhaps matches TRBD2 (6 bases). Deletions cut 0 bases from V and 5 bases from J, with 14 bases between. The CDR3 extends over 16 amino acids. CDR3 bases: TGTGCCAGCAGTTTAGCCGGAGGGACTCGTGACAATGAGCAGTTCTTC. Protein product: CASSLAGGTRDNEQFF.

The chain employs TRBV29-1 and TRBJ2-5; 11 bases line up with TRBD2. Germline-derived CDR1 and CDR2 are SQVTM and ANQGSEA. CDR3 length: 12 residues. The ends lost 6 bases at V and 5 bases at J; junction bases unmatched: 2. CDR3 in amino acids: CSVASGGETQYF. As DNA, the CDR3 is TGCAGCGTCGCTAGCGGGGGGGAGACCCAGTACTTC.

This clonotype has only a few counts. The chain uses TRBV29-1 and TRBJ2-1; TRBD2 matches 8 bases. Germline-derived CDR1 and CDR2 are SQVTM and ANQGSEA. The CDR3 sequence is 14 residues long. The CDR3 DNA follows: TGCAGTGAACTGAGCGGGGGCCTCTACAATGAGCAGTTCTTC. This encodes CSELSGGLYNEQFF.

This clonotype has more than one count but fewer than ten. This chain links TRBV5-1 with TRBJ2-2; unclear D gene. With 0 bases removed from V and 3 bases from J, the gap between germline ends came to 9 bases. Germline CDR1 is SGHRS and CDR2 is YFSETQ. The CDR3 length is 15 residues. The CDR3 region is CASSLVRTDTGELFF. CDR3 nucleotides: TGCGCCAGCAGCTTGGTCAGGACCGACACCGGGGAGCTGTTTTTT.

Here the CDR3 reads CASSKDHGGAPLHF. DNA of the CDR3: TGTGCCAGCAGCAAAGATCACGGAGGGGCACCCCTCCACTTT. V usage is TRBV7-9 and J usage is TRBJ1-6; possibly TRBD1 for D (5 bases). V lost 5 bases and J 11 bases, leaving 16 bases between the germline ends. CDR3 length: 14 residues. CDR1 is SEHNR and CDR2 is FQNEAQ in the germline V gene (reference sequence).

This clonotype was seen a handful of times. This chain uses TRBV5-6 with TRBJ2-3; no reliable D call. The CDR3 totals 12 residues. CDR1 and CDR2 from the germline V gene are SGHDT and YYEEEE. The V and J ends lost 3 bases and 6 bases respectively, with 8 bases between them. The DNA for the CDR3 is TGTGCCAGCAGCTACGGCCCGGATACGCAGTATTTT. Its translation is CASSYGPDTQYF.

CDR3 DNA: TGTGCCAGCAGGACCGACAGGGGCGAGCAGTACGTC. Residues: CASRTDRGEQYV. This chain links TRBV28 with TRBJ2-7; 8 nucleotides line up with TRBD1. The CDR3 has 12 residues. Per germline, CDR1 MDHEN and CDR2 SYDVKM. Losses at the gene ends were 6 bases for V and 6 bases for J; bases not matched to a gene: 4.

This clonotype was seen only a few times. V and J are TRBV15 and TRBJ2-3; 12 bases fit TRBD2. The CDR3 runs to 15 residues. Trimming removed 5 bases from V and 6 bases from J; junction bases left unmatched: 6. Germline CDR1 LNHNV, CDR2 YYDKDF (reference sequence). CDR3 nucleotides: TGTGCCACCAGCGTCTCTAGCGGGGGGGATGATACGCAGTATTTT. It translates to CATSVSSGGDDTQYF. The complete variable domain, with remaining parts taken from reference TRBV15 and TRBJ2-3, reads DAMVIQNPRYQVTQFGKPVTLSCSQTLNHNVMYWYQQKSSQAPKLLFHYYDKDFNNEADTPDNFQSRRPNTSFCFLDIRSPGLGDTAMYLCATSVSSGGDDTQYFGPGTRLTVL.

This clonotype was picked up a small number of times. The chain uses TRBV5-1 and TRBJ1-1; D is unclear. The germline V gene has CDR1 SGHRS and CDR2 YFSETQ. The V end was cut by 1 base, the J end by 3 bases, with 10 bases between. This CDR3 spans 14 amino acids. The CDR3 DNA is TGCGCCAGCAGCTTGAGTCATCGCGACACTGAAGCTTTCTTT. This codes for CASSLSHRDTEAFF.